Listed here are 7 T cell receptor beta chains from one sample, sequenced in a study of CD4 and CD8 cells across lung adenocarcinoma regions. TCRdb independently ran MiXCR on the PCR reads; one entry per CDR3 protein. This table holds 4,500 to 6,500 distinct CDR3 sequences, about 59% found once. What was sequenced was CD4+ T cells from the center of a lung tumor. The receptors here all came from a female donor with lung adenocarcinoma. The CD4 and CD8 labels of this study may be unreliable.

This clonotype was counted a few times. The rearrangement joins TRBV5-1 to TRBJ2-5; perhaps D is TRBD1 or TRBD2 (5 bases each). This CDR3 spans 15 amino acids. Between the trimmed V and J ends, which lost 4 bases and 1 base, there was a span of 14 bases. The germline CDR1 and CDR2 sequences are SGHRS and YFSETQ. The DNA of the CDR3 is TGCGCCAGCAGCCGGGGACGTGGGCCCCAAGAGACCCAGTACTTC. Protein: CASSRGRGPQETQYF. The full variable domain, with the rest looked up from reference TRBV5-1 and TRBJ2-5, is KAGVTQTPRYLIKTRGQQVTLSCSPISGHRSVSWYQQTPGQGLQFLFEYFSETQRNKGNFPGRFSGRQFSNSRSEMNVSTLELGDSALYLCASSRGRGPQETQYFGPGTRLLVL.

This clonotype was counted between two and nine times. The V and J genes are TRBV12-3 or TRBV12-4 and TRBJ2-5; 8 bases agree with TRBD1. V lost 5 bases to trimming and J lost 1 base; unmatched junction nucleotides: 6. The CDR3 is made up of 15 amino acids. The CDR3 sequence: CASSLRQGSQETQYF. CDR3 bases: TGTGCCAGCAGTCTCAGACAGGGGTCCCAAGAGACCCAGTACTTC.

The chain carries TRBV6-1 and TRBJ2-1; 8 bases fit TRBD1. The J call could be wrong; TRBJ2-7 is a better fit for the DNA end. The CDR3 has 13 residues. Germline assignment: CDR1 MNHNS and CDR2 SASEGT. The CDR3 DNA follows: TGTGCCAGCGCTTGGCAGGGGGCGTACGAGCAGTACTTC. It encodes CASAWQGAYEQYF.

In this sample, this clonotype turned up once. This chain connects TRBV11-3 to TRBJ2-1, with 9 bases lining up with TRBD2. V lost 5 bases to trimming and J lost 9 bases; unmatched junction nucleotides: 11. This CDR3 region has 15 residues. The germline CDR1 and CDR2 sequences are SGHNT and YENEEA. CDR3 coding DNA: TGTGCCAGCAGCACCGCTTTAGCGGGGGTGACTGAGCAGTTCTTC. Residues: CASSTALAGVTEQFF.

The genes are TRBV7-3 and TRBJ2-5; D is unresolved. The closer fit of TRBJ2-7 to the DNA end suggests the J call may be wrong. The CDR3 contains 15 residues. CDR1 is SGHTA and CDR2 is FQGTGA in the germline V gene. CDR3 DNA sequence: TGTGCCAGCAGCTTAACGGGATCCAGCTCTTACGAGCAGTACTTC. This gives the protein CASSLTGSSSYEQYF.

A remark on this clonotype: An end of the junction does not agree with germline; a read error may underlie this. The V gene is TRBV7-3, the J gene TRBJ2-3; TRBD2 matches 8 bases. CDR3 length equals 16 residues. The germline V gene encodes CDR1 SGHTA and CDR2 FQGTGA. CDR3 amino acids: CASSSPAAGATDMQYF. CDR3 in DNA: TGTGCCAGCAGCTCCCCGGCAGCGGGAGCCACAGACATGCAGTACTTT.

The chain carries TRBV10-2 and TRBJ2-1; 7 bases fit TRBD2. With 3 bases clipped from V and 14 bases from J, the junction kept 7 bases outside the gene matches. This CDR3 has 12 residues. CDR1 is WSHSY, CDR2 SAAADI, per germline. CDR3 DNA sequence: TGCGCCAGCAGTGACGAGGGGAGGGGAGAGTTCTTC. It encodes CASSDEGRGEFF.